This is a list of T cell receptor beta chains from one sample in a study of CDR3 diversity in severe acne. TCRdb independently ran MiXCR on the PCR reads; one entry per CDR3 protein. The table has approximately 80,000 distinct CDR3 sequences, 45% to 55% seen once. Sequenced input: blood. These receptors came from a male donor in good health, without acne. CDR3s include the opening cysteine and the closing phenylalanine or tryptophan. Fields, in order: J gene, D gene, V gene, clone size, CDR3 DNA, CDR3 protein. A D gene is named only where the DNA matches it firmly. Expanded clones are given a class, and other clones once, few, many or no size at all.

>TRBJ2-3|NA|TRBV7-9|NA
NA
CASSRGTEQYFGPGKPPRTDTQYF
>TRBJ2-7|NA|TRBV25-1|many
TGTGCCAGCAGCCTAGGGGCAGGCCCTACCTACGAGCAGTACTTC
CASSLGAGPTYEQYF
>TRBJ2-6|TRBD2|TRBV6-5|many
TGTGCCACCCAGACTAGCGGCCTTGCCTCTGGGGCCAACGTCCTGACTTTC
CATQTSGLASGANVLTF
>TRBJ2-3|TRBD2|TRBV10-3|NA
TGTGCCATCAGTGAGTCTCTAGCGGGGGATACGCAGTATTTT
CAISESLAGDTQYF
>TRBJ2-1|TRBD2|TRBV6-1|many
TGTGCCAGCAGGGGGCTAGCGGGGTACAATGAGCAGTTCTTC
CASRGLAGYNEQFF
>TRBJ2-3|NA|TRBV20-1|medium-sized
TGCAGTGCTAGAGATCCAGCTAGTGGGGCTAGCACAGATACGCAGTATTTT
CSARDPASGASTDTQYF
>TRBJ1-5|NA|TRBV10-3|NA
TGTGCCATCGGCGGACAAACTGGGGGCAGCTATAGCAATCAGCCCCAGCATTTT
CAIGGQTGGSYSNQPQHF
>TRBJ2-7|TRBD2|TRBV9|NA
TGTGCCAGCAGCCCGGGCGGGGGGGCAACCTACGAGCAGTACTTC
CASSPGGGATYEQYF
>TRBJ1-5|NA|TRBV11-1|NA
TGTGCCAGCAGCCGGGGGGGGGGGGGGGACCAGCCCCAGCATTTT
CASSRGGGGDQPQHF
>TRBJ2-6|NA|TRBV29-1|NA
TGCAGCGTTGAAGAGCCCCAGGGTGTCTCTGGGGCCAACGTCCTGACTTTC
CSVEEPQGVSGANVLTF
>TRBJ1-5|NA|TRBV7-8|NA
TGTGCCAGCAGCTTCGGCGGGGCTTCGGAGACCACCAATTTT
CASSFGGASETTNF
>TRBJ2-7|TRBD2|TRBV20-1|NA
TGCAGTGCCCCCGGGGGGAGCGGGTACTACGAGCAGTACTTC
CSAPGGSGYYEQYF
>TRBJ1-1|NA|TRBV3-1|many
TGTGCCAGCAGCCAGGGGGTCAGGTGGACTGAAGCTTTCTTT
CASSQGVRWTEAFF
>TRBJ2-7|NA|TRBV25-1|NA
TGTGCCAGCAGTTTAGTAGGCTCCGCCTACGAGCAGTACTTC
CASSLVGSAYEQYF
>TRBJ1-1|NA|TRBV11-2|many
TGTGCCAGCAGCGGAACAGGGTTCTGGGCTTTCTTT
CASSGTGFWAFF
>TRBJ1-5|TRBD1|TRBV5-6|few
TGTGCCAGCAGCTTTGGGGACAGGGCCTACAATGAGCAGCCCCAGCATTTT
CASSFGDRAYNEQPQHF
>TRBJ2-3|TRBD2|TRBV6-1|once
TGTGCCAGCAGTTTTCCGGGACTAGCGGGCGAAGGAAGCACAGATACGCAGTATTTT
CASSFPGLAGEGSTDTQYF
>TRBJ2-1|TRBD2|TRBV20-1|NA
TGCAGCGTACTAGCGGGAGGGGTCTACAATGAGCAGTTCTTC
CSVLAGGVYNEQFF
>TRBJ2-6|NA|TRBV5-1|NA
TGCGCCAGCAGCCTGACAGCCTCTGGGGCCAACGTCCTGACTTTC
CASSLTASGANVLTF
>TRBJ1-6|NA|TRBV2|NA
TGTGCCAGCAGTCGGAACAATAATTCACCCCTCCACTTT
CASSRNNNSPLHF
>TRBJ2-7|NA|TRBV9|medium-sized
TGTGCCAGCAGCGCGCTGGGGTACGAGCAGTACTTC
CASSALGYEQYF
>TRBJ2-3|NA|TRBV15|NA
TGTGCCACCAGCAGAGAAAGTCTAGCGCGGACAGATACGCAGTATTTT
CATSRESLARTDTQYF
>TRBJ2-5|TRBD2|TRBV7-6|NA
TGTGCCAGCAGCACTTCGGGACTACAAGAGACCCAGTACTTC
CASSTSGLQETQYF
>TRBJ1-6|NA|TRBV7-9|NA
TGTGCCAGCAGCTACCCCCAAGGCATGAGCTCCTATAATTCACCCCTCCACTTT
CASSYPQGMSSYNSPLHF
>TRBJ1-4|NA|TRBV10-3|few
TGTGCCGCTCAACGCACAACTAATGAAAAACTGTTTTTT
CAAQRTTNEKLFF
>TRBJ2-1|NA|TRBV19|many
TGTGCCAGTAGTATAGATCGGAGCCAGCGGGATGAGCAGTTCTTC
CASSIDRSQRDEQFF
>TRBJ2-1|TRBD1|TRBV5-1|many
TGCGCCAGCAGCCCGGACAGGGCTTTCTACAATGAGCAGTTCTTC
CASSPDRAFYNEQFF
>TRBJ2-3|TRBD2|TRBV20-1|NA
TGCAGTGCTAGGAAAACTAGCGGGAGCAGTTATATAGGGGAGCAGTATTTT
CSARKTSGSSYIGEQYF
>TRBJ1-5|NA|TRBV6-4|NA
TGTGCCGGCAGCGCATTAGCGGGAGAGGGAGATACGCAGCATTTT
CAGSALAGEGDTQHF
>TRBJ1-1|NA|TRBV29-1|few
TGCAGCGCATGGGGAGAGCAGAACACTGAAGCTTTCTTT
CSAWGEQNTEAFF
>TRBJ1-1|NA|TRBV6-1|few
TGTGCCAGCAGTGATAGTGTAGGGGTACGCGCTTTCTTT
CASSDSVGVRAFF
>TRBJ2-5|TRBD2|TRBV7-8|NA
TGTGCCAGCAGCCAATCGGGCTCGGGAGGTGAGACCCAGTACTTC
CASSQSGSGGETQYF
>TRBJ2-1|NA|TRBV5-6|few
TGTGCCAGCAGCTTGACTAGCAATGAGCAGTTCTTC
CASSLTSNEQFF
>TRBJ1-2|TRBD1|TRBV19|few
TGTGCCAGTAGTGCCGACAGGGCGGGGGGCTACACCTTC
CASSADRAGGYTF
>TRBJ1-2|NA|TRBV29-1|NA
TGCAGCGTTCGAACCGGGATATTCAATGGCTACACCTTC
CSVRTGIFNGYTF
>TRBJ2-7|NA|TRBV7-2|NA
TGTGCCAGCAGCTCTTCCGGCTCCTACGAGCAGTACTTC
CASSSSGSYEQYF
>TRBJ2-7|NA|TRBV7-3|NA
TGTGCCAGCAGCTTATGGGCAGGGTACGAGCAGTACTTC
CASSLWAGYEQYF
>TRBJ2-7|TRBD2|TRBV2|few
TGTGCCACAGTCCTGGGGGGGGAGCAGTACTTC
CATVLGGEQYF
>TRBJ2-1|TRBD2|TRBV29-1|NA
TGCAGCGTTGCGACTAGCGGGGGGCTCAATGAGCAGTTCTTC
CSVATSGGLNEQFF